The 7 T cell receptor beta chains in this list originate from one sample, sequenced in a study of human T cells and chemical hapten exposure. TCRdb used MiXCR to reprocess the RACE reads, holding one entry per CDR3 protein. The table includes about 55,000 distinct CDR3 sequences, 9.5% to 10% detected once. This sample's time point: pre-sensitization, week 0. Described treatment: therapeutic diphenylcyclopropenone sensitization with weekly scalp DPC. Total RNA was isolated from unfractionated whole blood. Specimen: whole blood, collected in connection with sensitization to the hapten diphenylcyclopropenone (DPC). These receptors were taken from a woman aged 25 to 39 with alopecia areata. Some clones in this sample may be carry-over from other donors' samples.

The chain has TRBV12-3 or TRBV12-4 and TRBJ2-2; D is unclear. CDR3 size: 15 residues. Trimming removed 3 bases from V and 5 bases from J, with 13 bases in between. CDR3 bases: TGTGCCAGCAGTTTCGGTGCTCTGGGGACCGGGGAGCTGTTTTTT. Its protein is CASSFGALGTGELFF.

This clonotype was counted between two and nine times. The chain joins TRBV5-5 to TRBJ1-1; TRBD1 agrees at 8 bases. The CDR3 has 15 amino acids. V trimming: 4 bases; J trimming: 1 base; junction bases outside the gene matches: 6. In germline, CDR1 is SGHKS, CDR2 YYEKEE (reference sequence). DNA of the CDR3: TGTGCCAGCAGCGAACTCGGACAGGGGAACACTGAAGCTTTCTTT. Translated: CASSELGQGNTEAFF.

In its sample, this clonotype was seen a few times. Here the CDR3 reads CASSLDRGNNSPLHF. CDR3 DNA sequence: TGTGCCAGCAGCTTGGACAGGGGAAATAATTCACCCCTCCACTTT. The chain employs TRBV5-4 and TRBJ1-6, with 7 bases lining up with TRBD1. Germline V CDR1 and CDR2: SGHNT, YYREEE (reference sequence). J gave up 5 bases and V 0 bases, and 2 bases lay outside the gene matches. The CDR3 loop spans 15 amino acids.

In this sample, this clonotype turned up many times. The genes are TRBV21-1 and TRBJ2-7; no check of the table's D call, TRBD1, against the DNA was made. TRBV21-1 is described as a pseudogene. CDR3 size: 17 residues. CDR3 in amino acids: CASSKPLGDRGFYEQYF. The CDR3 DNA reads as TGTGCCAGCAGCAAGCCCCTGGGGGACAGGGGATTCTACGAGCAGTACTTC.

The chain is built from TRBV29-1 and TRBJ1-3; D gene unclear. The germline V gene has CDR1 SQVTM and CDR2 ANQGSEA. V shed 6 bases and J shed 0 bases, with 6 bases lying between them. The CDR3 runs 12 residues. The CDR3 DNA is TGCAGCGTGCAGAGCTCTGGAAACACCATATATTTT. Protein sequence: CSVQSSGNTIYF.

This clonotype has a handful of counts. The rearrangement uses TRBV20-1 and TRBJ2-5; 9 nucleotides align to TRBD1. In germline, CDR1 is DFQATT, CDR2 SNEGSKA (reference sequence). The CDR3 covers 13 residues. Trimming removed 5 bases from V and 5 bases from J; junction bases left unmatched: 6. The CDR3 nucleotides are TGCAGTGCTTTGGAGGACAGGGGCGAGACCCAGTACTTC. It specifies CSALEDRGETQYF.

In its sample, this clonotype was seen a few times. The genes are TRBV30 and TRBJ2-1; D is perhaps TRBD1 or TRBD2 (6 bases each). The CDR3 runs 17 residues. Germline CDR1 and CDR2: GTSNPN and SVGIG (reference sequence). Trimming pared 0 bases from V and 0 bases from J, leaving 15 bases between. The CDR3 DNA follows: TGTGCCTGGAGTGTAAGGGGGGATGAAACCTCCTACAATGAGCAGTTCTTC. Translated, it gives CAWSVRGDETSYNEQFF.